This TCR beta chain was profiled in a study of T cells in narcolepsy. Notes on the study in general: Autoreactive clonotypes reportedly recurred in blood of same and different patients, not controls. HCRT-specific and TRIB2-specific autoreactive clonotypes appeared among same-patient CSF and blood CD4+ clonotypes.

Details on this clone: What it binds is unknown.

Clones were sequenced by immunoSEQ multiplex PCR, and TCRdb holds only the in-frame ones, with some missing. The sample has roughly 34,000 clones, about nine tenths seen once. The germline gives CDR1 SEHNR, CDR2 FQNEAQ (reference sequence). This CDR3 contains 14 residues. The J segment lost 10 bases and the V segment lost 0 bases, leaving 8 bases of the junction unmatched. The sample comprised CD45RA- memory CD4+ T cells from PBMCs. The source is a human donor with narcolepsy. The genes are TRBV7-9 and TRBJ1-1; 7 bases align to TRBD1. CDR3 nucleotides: TGTGCCAGCAGCTTAGCCCTTGACAGGGACAGAGCTTTCTTT. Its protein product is CASSLALDRDRAFF.